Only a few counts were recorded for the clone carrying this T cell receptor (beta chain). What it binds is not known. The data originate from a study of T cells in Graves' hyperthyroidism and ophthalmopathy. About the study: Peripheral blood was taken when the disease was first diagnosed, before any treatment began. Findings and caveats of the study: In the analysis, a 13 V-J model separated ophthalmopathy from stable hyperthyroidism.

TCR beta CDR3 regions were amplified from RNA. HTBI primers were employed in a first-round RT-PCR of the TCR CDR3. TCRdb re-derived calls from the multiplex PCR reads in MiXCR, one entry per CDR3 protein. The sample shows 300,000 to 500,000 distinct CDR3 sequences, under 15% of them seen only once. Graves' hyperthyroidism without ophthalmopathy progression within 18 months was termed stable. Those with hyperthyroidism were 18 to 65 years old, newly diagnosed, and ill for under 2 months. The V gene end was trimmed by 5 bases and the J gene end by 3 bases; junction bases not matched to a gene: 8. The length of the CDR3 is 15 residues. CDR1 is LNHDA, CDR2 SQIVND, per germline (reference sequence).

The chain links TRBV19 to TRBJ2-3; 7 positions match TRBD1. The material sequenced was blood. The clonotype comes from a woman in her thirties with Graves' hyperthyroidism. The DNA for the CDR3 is TGTGCCAGTAGTGATTGGAGGACAGGTACAGATACGCAGTATTTT. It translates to CASSDWRTGTDTQYF.